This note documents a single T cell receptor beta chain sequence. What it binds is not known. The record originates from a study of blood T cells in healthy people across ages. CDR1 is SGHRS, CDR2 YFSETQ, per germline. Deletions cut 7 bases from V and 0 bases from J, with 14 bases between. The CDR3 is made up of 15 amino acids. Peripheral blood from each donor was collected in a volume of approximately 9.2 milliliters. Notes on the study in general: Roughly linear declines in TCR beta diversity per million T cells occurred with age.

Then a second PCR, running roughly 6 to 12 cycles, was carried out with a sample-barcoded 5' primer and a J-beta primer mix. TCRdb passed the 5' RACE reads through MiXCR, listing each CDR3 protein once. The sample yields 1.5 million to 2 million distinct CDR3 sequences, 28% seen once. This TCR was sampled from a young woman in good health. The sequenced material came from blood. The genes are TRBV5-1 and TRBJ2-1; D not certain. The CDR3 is CASADQDRSYNEQFF. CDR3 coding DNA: TGCGCCAGCGCCGACCAGGACCGCTCCTACAATGAGCAGTTCTTC.